The source of this T cell receptor (beta chain) is a study of human T cells and chemical hapten exposure. About the study: For the roughly 26-week duration of the study, patients were given weekly doses of diphenylcyclopropenone on the scalp. Mainly, slight library volume differences in the pool made TCR yields vary. Broader study findings: Relative to controls, expanded TCRs formed significantly more large CDR3 similarity clusters.

This CDR3 comprises 16 residues. Trimming removed 0 bases at V and 2 bases at J, with 8 bases between. The germline V gene encodes CDR1 ENHRY and CDR2 SYGVKD. As regards this clonotype: The antigen remains unidentified.

TCRdb called the RACE reads again in MiXCR, with one record for every CDR3 protein. This sample has more than 90,000 distinct CDR3 sequences, with approximately 10% found just once. Documented time point: patch test 2, 6 weeks after DPC sensitization. Treatment: therapeutic diphenylcyclopropenone sensitization with weekly scalp DPC. The chain joins TRBV10-3 to TRBJ2-6, with D possibly TRBD1 on 5 matching bases. This receptor was taken from a woman aged 40 to 50 with alopecia areata. Some clones in this sample may be carry-over from other donors' samples. This sample comprised whole blood, obtained in connection with sensitization to the hapten diphenylcyclopropenone (DPC). The CDR3 coding sequence is TGTGCCATCAGTGAGTCAGCAGGGACTGGGGCCAACGTCCTGACTTTC. This encodes CAISESAGTGANVLTF.